The rows below give T cell receptor beta chains drawn from one sample of a study of T cells in Graves' hyperthyroidism and ophthalmopathy. In TCRdb, the multiplex PCR reads were re-called with MiXCR into one record per CDR3 protein. The sample contains 500,000 to 700,000 distinct CDR3 sequences, roughly 17% of which appear only once. The sequenced material came from blood. These receptors originate from a woman between 18 and 29 years old with Graves' hyperthyroidism. CDR3s include the opening cysteine and the closing phenylalanine or tryptophan. Fields, in order: J gene, clone size, D gene, V gene, CDR3 protein, CDR3 DNA. A D gene is named only where the DNA matches it firmly. Part of the rows lack a size; the others show once, few, many or a class for expanded clones.

TRBJ2-1,many,TRBD2,TRBV2,CASSGGVSYNEQFF,TGTGCCAGCAGCGGGGGGGTCTCCTACAATGAGCAGTTCTTC
TRBJ2-3,many,.,TRBV7-8,CASSSEGADTQYF,TGTGCCAGCAGCTCAGAGGGGGCAGATACGCAGTATTTT
TRBJ2-6,few,.,TRBV2,CASRESGAGANVLTF,TGTGCCAGCAGGGAGTCAGGGGCTGGGGCCAACGTCCTGACTTTC
TRBJ1-3,.,.,TRBV12-3/TRBV12-4,CASRTTGNTIYF,TGTGCCAGCAGAACAACTGGAAACACCATATATTTT
TRBJ1-1,many,.,TRBV7-2,CASSLDSVQNTEAFF,TGTGCCAGCAGCTTAGATTCAGTACAGAACACTGAAGCTTTCTTT
TRBJ2-2,.,TRBD2,TRBV10-1,CASSELAGGLNTGELFF,TGCGCCAGCAGTGAATTAGCGGGGGGGCTTAACACCGGGGAGCTGTTTTTT
TRBJ2-5,.,TRBD1,TRBV6-1,CASSPGQGSETQYF,TGTGCCAGCAGCCCCGGACAGGGGAGTGAGACCCAGTACTTC
TRBJ2-2,many,TRBD1,TRBV12-3/TRBV12-4,CASRGQGARTGELFF,TGTGCCAGCAGGGGCCAGGGGGCCCGTACCGGGGAGCTGTTTTTT
TRBJ2-7,few,.,TRBV28,CAAHADEQYF,TGTGCCGCCCACGCGGACGAGCAGTACTTC
TRBJ2-3,few,TRBD2,TRBV20-1,CSARGWLAGGLATDTQYF,TGCAGTGCTAGAGGGTGGCTAGCGGGGGGGTTGGCCACAGATACGCAGTATTTT
TRBJ2-7,.,.,TRBV29-1,CSVEDRGKDEQYF,TGCAGCGTTGAAGACAGGGGTAAGGACGAGCAGTACTTC
TRBJ2-5,many,TRBD2,TRBV11-2,CASSFGRAGKTQYF,TGTGCCAGCAGCTTCGGGAGGGCCGGGAAGACCCAGTACTTC
TRBJ1-1,few,.,TRBV15,CATSRDGRVENTEAFF,TGTGCCACCAGCAGAGATGGCCGCGTGGAGAACACTGAAGCTTTCTTT
TRBJ1-2,many,.,TRBV12-3/TRBV12-4,CASRQVGGDRFNYGYTF,TGTGCCAGCCGTCAGGTTGGGGGAGACCGCTTTAACTATGGCTACACCTTC
TRBJ1-3,.,.,TRBV12-3/TRBV12-4,CASSFSGGNTIYF,TGTGCCAGCAGTTTTTCAGGCGGAAACACCATATATTTT
TRBJ2-1,many,.,TRBV2,CASSVGGGGEQFF,TGTGCCAGCAGTGTGGGGGGCGGCGGTGAGCAGTTCTTC
TRBJ1-2,.,.,TRBV19,CASMGRFRTF,TGTGCCAGTATGGGAAGGTTTCGCACCTTC
TRBJ2-7,.,.,TRBV19,CASSRLGGQAYEQYF,TGTGCCAGTAGTCGGCTCGGGGGCCAGGCCTACGAGCAGTACTTC
TRBJ1-6,many,.,TRBV27,CASSLVRDSRNSPLHF,TGTGCCAGCAGTTTAGTTCGCGACAGTAGAAATTCACCCCTCCACTTT
TRBJ2-3,many,.,TRBV20-1,CSASIRTDTQYF,TGCAGTGCTAGTATCCGCACAGATACGCAGTATTTT
TRBJ2-7,.,TRBD2,TRBV7-2,CASSISGGNYEQYF,TGTGCCAGCAGCATTAGCGGGGGGAACTACGAGCAGTACTTC
TRBJ1-5,few,.,TRBV20-1,CSARSGGDSNQPQHF,TGCAGTGCTAGATCGGGGGGAGATAGCAATCAGCCCCAGCATTTT
TRBJ1-2,many,.,TRBV11-2,CASSSAGTMYGYTF,TGTGCCAGCAGCTCAGCCGGGACAATGTATGGCTACACCTTC
TRBJ2-7,once,TRBD2,TRBV20-1,CSARDLGGSSYEQYF,TGCAGTGCTAGAGATCTCGGCGGGAGCTCCTACGAGCAGTACTTC
TRBJ1-5,few,.,TRBV20-1,CSAGQKYQPQHF,TGCAGTGCCGGTCAGAAGTATCAGCCCCAGCATTTT
TRBJ1-2,.,.,TRBV7-9,CASSPSTRNYGYTF,TGTGCCAGCAGCCCAAGTACGAGAAACTATGGCTACACCTTC
TRBJ2-5,.,TRBD2,TRBV5-1,CASSWGSGRPQETQYF,TGCGCCAGCAGCTGGGGGAGCGGGAGGCCACAAGAGACCCAGTACTTC
TRBJ2-7,.,.,TRBV9,CASSVGLQLNYEQYF,TGTGCCAGCAGCGTGGGCCTCCAACTGAACTACGAGCAGTACTTC
TRBJ2-7,many,.,TRBV20-1,CSARDPFSGMNEQYF,TGCAGTGCTAGAGATCCCTTCAGTGGCATGAACGAGCAGTACTTC
TRBJ1-1,many,TRBD1,TRBV5-1,CASSFRDSLNTEAFF,TGCGCCAGCAGCTTCCGGGACAGCCTGAACACTGAAGCTTTCTTT
TRBJ2-2,many,TRBD2,TRBV2,CASNLAGVPGELFF,TGTGCCAGCAACCTAGCGGGAGTACCCGGGGAGCTGTTTTTT
TRBJ1-2,few,.,TRBV6-2/TRBV6-3,CASSYSTVVYTF,TGTGCCAGCAGTTACTCGACAGTTGTCTACACCTTC
TRBJ1-6,.,TRBD1,TRBV15,CATSTFTGGFSPLHF,TGTGCCACCAGCACCTTCACAGGGGGTTTTTCACCCCTCCACTTT
TRBJ1-2,.,TRBD1,TRBV27,CASSYTGERGYTF,TGTGCCAGCAGTTATACAGGGGAACGAGGCTACACCTTC
TRBJ2-2,few,TRBD2,TRBV6-1,CASRPSGLGPHTGELFF,TGTGCCAGCAGGCCCTCGGGACTAGGCCCCCACACCGGGGAGCTGTTTTTT
TRBJ2-7,.,.,TRBV11-3,CASSPPHRDRAEGEQYF,TGTGCCAGCAGCCCCCCACACAGGGATAGGGCGGAGGGGGAGCAGTACTTC
TRBJ2-7,.,.,TRBV19,CASSLGPDYEQYF,TGTGCCAGTAGTTTAGGCCCTGACTACGAGCAGTACTTC
TRBJ2-3,many,.,TRBV20-1,CSARDRWADLSTDTQYF,TGCAGTGCTAGAGATAGGTGGGCGGACCTTAGCACAGATACGCAGTATTTT
TRBJ2-7,many,TRBD1,TRBV7-2,CASRTGGSSYEQYF,TGTGCCAGCAGGACAGGGGGCTCTTCTTACGAGCAGTACTTC
TRBJ2-1,once,.,TRBV11-2,CASSQVSRGPGNEQFF,TGCGCCAGCAGCCAAGTCTCGAGGGGACCCGGGAATGAGCAGTTCTTC